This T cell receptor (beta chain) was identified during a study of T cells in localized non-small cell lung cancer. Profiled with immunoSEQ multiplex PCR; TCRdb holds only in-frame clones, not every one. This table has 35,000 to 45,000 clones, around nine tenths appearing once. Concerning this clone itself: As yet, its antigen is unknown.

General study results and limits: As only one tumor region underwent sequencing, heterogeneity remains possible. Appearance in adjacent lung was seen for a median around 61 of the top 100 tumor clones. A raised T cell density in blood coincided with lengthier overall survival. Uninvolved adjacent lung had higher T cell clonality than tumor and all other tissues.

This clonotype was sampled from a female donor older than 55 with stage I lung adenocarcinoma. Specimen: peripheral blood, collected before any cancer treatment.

The CDR3 DNA follows: TGTGCCAGTAGTATAGATCTTCAAACGGGGGCCAACACCGGGGAGCTGTTTTTT. Its translation: CASSIDLQTGANTGELFF. The chain links TRBV19 to TRBJ2-2, with D possibly being TRBD1 or TRBD2 (6 bases each). The CDR3 has 18 amino acids. Germline V gene sequence: CDR1 LNHDA, CDR2 SQIVND (reference sequence). Trimming took off 0 bases at V and 2 bases at J, with 16 bases between the two ends.